The rows below give T cell receptor beta chains drawn from one sample of a study of T cell responses to AZD1222 COVID-19 vaccine. Measured with immunoSEQ multiplex PCR; TCRdb has only the in-frame clones, and not every one. The table lists some 120,000 clones, 88% of them singletons. Sequences were derived from peripheral blood, sampled on day 0 of MenACWY control vaccination. The receptors derive from an adult in good health. The CDR3 runs from the conserved cysteine through the conserved F or W. The order of the fields is CDR3 DNA, CDR3 protein, J gene, V gene, D gene, clone size. D genes are given only for firm matches. Only some rows state a clone size, as once, few, many or a class for expanded clones.

CDR3nt: TGTGCCAGCAGTTCTGCACCGCGCTCTGGAAACACCATATATTTT
CDR3aa: CASSSAPRSGNTIYF
j_gene: TRBJ1-3
v_gene: TRBV7-2
d_gene: .
abundance: .

CDR3nt: TGTGCCAGCAGTTCGGGACAGGGTTACGACACCGGGGAGCTGTTTTTT
CDR3aa: CASSSGQGYDTGELFF
j_gene: TRBJ2-2
v_gene: TRBV6-6
d_gene: TRBD1
abundance: .

CDR3nt: TGTGCCAGCAGCGAGACAGTGAACACTGAAGCTTTCTTT
CDR3aa: CASSETVNTEAFF
j_gene: TRBJ1-1
v_gene: TRBV7-6
d_gene: .
abundance: .

CDR3nt: TGTGCCAGCAGCGTAGGTGTGGAAGGCTACGAGCAGTACTTC
CDR3aa: CASSVGVEGYEQYF
j_gene: TRBJ2-7
v_gene: TRBV9
d_gene: .
abundance: few

CDR3nt: TGTGCCAGCAGCCGCCCACCGATCTACGAGCAGTACTTC
CDR3aa: CASSRPPIYEQYF
j_gene: TRBJ2-7
v_gene: TRBV6-5
d_gene: .
abundance: .

CDR3nt: TGTGCCAGCACTTGGAGGGGGATTGGCTATGGCTACACCTTC
CDR3aa: CASTWRGIGYGYTF
j_gene: TRBJ1-2
v_gene: TRBV28
d_gene: .
abundance: .

CDR3nt: TGTGCCAGCAGTGCCAGCGGGAGAAGCTCCTACAATGAGCAGTTCTTC
CDR3aa: CASSASGRSSYNEQFF
j_gene: TRBJ2-1
v_gene: TRBV6-1
d_gene: TRBD2
abundance: .

CDR3nt: TGTGCCAGCAGTTTAGGGCAGGGCTGGACAGATACGCAGTATTTT
CDR3aa: CASSLGQGWTDTQYF
j_gene: TRBJ2-3
v_gene: TRBV28
d_gene: .
abundance: .

CDR3nt: TGTGCCAGCAGCCTAGACACGCCAGATACGCAGTATTTT
CDR3aa: CASSLDTPDTQYF
j_gene: TRBJ2-3
v_gene: TRBV7-3
d_gene: .
abundance: .

CDR3nt: TGTGCCAGCAGCGTAGGTCAGATTCGGGACAGGCCCCTCGGTGAGCAGTTCTTC
CDR3aa: CASSVGQIRDRPLGEQFF
j_gene: TRBJ2-1
v_gene: TRBV9
d_gene: TRBD1
abundance: .

CDR3nt: TGTGCCAGCAGGGCAGGGACTGAAGCTTTCTTT
CDR3aa: CASRAGTEAFF
j_gene: TRBJ1-1
v_gene: TRBV3-1/TRBV3-2
d_gene: .
abundance: .

CDR3nt: TGTGCCAGCAGCCAAGGAGAGGGGGGTTTAGCCAAAAACATTCAGTACTTC
CDR3aa: CASSQGEGGLAKNIQYF
j_gene: TRBJ2-4
v_gene: TRBV3-1/TRBV3-2
d_gene: .
abundance: .

CDR3nt: TGTGCCAGCAGCGTAGGGACAGAAACCGAGCAGTACTTC
CDR3aa: CASSVGTETEQYF
j_gene: TRBJ2-7
v_gene: TRBV9
d_gene: .
abundance: once

CDR3nt: TGTGCCAGCAGTTTACTAGGGTTCGAGCAGTACTTC
CDR3aa: CASSLLGFEQYF
j_gene: TRBJ2-7
v_gene: TRBV12-3/TRBV12-4
d_gene: .
abundance: .

CDR3nt: TGTGCCAGCAGCCGGGGGAGCGGAGGGGCGTCCGAGCAGTACTTC
CDR3aa: CASSRGSGGASEQYF
j_gene: TRBJ2-7
v_gene: TRBV7-3
d_gene: .
abundance: .

CDR3nt: TGTGCCAGTAGTATCTCCCCCCCTCTAATGGCGGGAGGGAACAATGAGCAGTTCTTC
CDR3aa: CASSISPPLMAGGNNEQFF
j_gene: TRBJ2-1
v_gene: TRBV19
d_gene: TRBD2
abundance: .

CDR3nt: TGTGCCAGCTCCGGGTGGAGGGATCAGCCCCAGCATTTT
CDR3aa: CASSGWRDQPQHF
j_gene: TRBJ1-5
v_gene: TRBV18
d_gene: .
abundance: .

CDR3nt: TGTGCCAGCAGCTTACCACTAGCGGGAGTCCCGGTCGAGCAGTACTTC
CDR3aa: CASSLPLAGVPVEQYF
j_gene: TRBJ2-7
v_gene: TRBV7-6
d_gene: TRBD2
abundance: .

CDR3nt: TGTGCCAGTAGGACTACAGGGACTGGAAACACCATATATTTT
CDR3aa: CASRTTGTGNTIYF
j_gene: TRBJ1-3
v_gene: TRBV19
d_gene: .
abundance: .

CDR3nt: TGTGCCAGCAGGCCCGGCGGGACTGGCCTTTGGGCGGGGGGGGAGACCCAGTACTTC
CDR3aa: CASRPGGTGLWAGGETQYF
j_gene: TRBJ2-5
v_gene: TRBV2
d_gene: TRBD2
abundance: few

CDR3nt: TGTGCCAGCAGCCAAGGGTTATCCTACTCCCCCTGGGAGCAGTACTTC
CDR3aa: CASSQGLSYSPWEQYF
j_gene: TRBJ2-7
v_gene: TRBV3-1/TRBV3-2
d_gene: .
abundance: .

CDR3nt: TGTGCCAGCAGCTCAGTGGGGAGAGGGGCTTTCTTT
CDR3aa: CASSSVGRGAFF
j_gene: TRBJ1-1
v_gene: TRBV11-2
d_gene: .
abundance: .

CDR3nt: TGCGCCAGCACCTTCGACAATGAGCAGTTCTTC
CDR3aa: CASTFDNEQFF
j_gene: TRBJ2-1
v_gene: TRBV5-1
d_gene: .
abundance: .

CDR3nt: TGTGCCAGCAGTCGAGGGGGCTCCGGGGCCAACGTCCTGACTTTC
CDR3aa: CASSRGGSGANVLTF
j_gene: TRBJ2-6
v_gene: TRBV6-5
d_gene: TRBD1
abundance: .

CDR3nt: TGTGCCAGCAGCCCACAAACGGGTCTCTCCTACGAGCAGTACTTC
CDR3aa: CASSPQTGLSYEQYF
j_gene: TRBJ2-7
v_gene: TRBV9
d_gene: .
abundance: .

CDR3nt: TGTGCCAGCAGCCAAGATCTCGGGGAAATCAATCAGCCCCAGCATTTT
CDR3aa: CASSQDLGEINQPQHF
j_gene: TRBJ1-5
v_gene: TRBV3-1/TRBV3-2
d_gene: .
abundance: .

CDR3nt: TGTGCCAGCGAAGGGACAGGCAATCAGCCCCAGCATTTT
CDR3aa: CASEGTGNQPQHF
j_gene: TRBJ1-5
v_gene: TRBV28
d_gene: TRBD1
abundance: .

CDR3nt: TGTGCCAGCAGCGTAGTCGGTAGCGGGAGCTCCGGGGAGCTGTTTTTT
CDR3aa: CASSVVGSGSSGELFF
j_gene: TRBJ2-2
v_gene: TRBV9
d_gene: TRBD2
abundance: .

CDR3nt: TGTGCCAGCAGTTTGGGTTACGAGCAGTACTTC
CDR3aa: CASSLGYEQYF
j_gene: TRBJ2-7
v_gene: TRBV27
d_gene: .
abundance: once

CDR3nt: TGCGCCAGCAGCCCAGGGACTAGCGACACAGATACGCAGTATTTT
CDR3aa: CASSPGTSDTDTQYF
j_gene: TRBJ2-3
v_gene: TRBV10-1
d_gene: TRBD2
abundance: few

CDR3nt: TGTGCCAGCAGCTTCGACGGGGTGGACATTCAGTACTTC
CDR3aa: CASSFDGVDIQYF
j_gene: TRBJ2-4
v_gene: TRBV28
d_gene: .
abundance: .

CDR3nt: TGTGCCAGCAGCCAAGTTGAGGGGTTGAATGAAAAACTGTTTTTT
CDR3aa: CASSQVEGLNEKLFF
j_gene: TRBJ1-4
v_gene: TRBV4-2
d_gene: .
abundance: .

CDR3nt: TGTGCCAGCAGCTTAACGGCAACAAACACTGAAGCTTTCTTT
CDR3aa: CASSLTATNTEAFF
j_gene: TRBJ1-1
v_gene: TRBV7-3
d_gene: .
abundance: .

CDR3nt: TGTGCCAGCAGCTTACCCGGGACAGGGTCCTACGAGCAGTACTTC
CDR3aa: CASSLPGTGSYEQYF
j_gene: TRBJ2-7
v_gene: TRBV7-9
d_gene: TRBD1
abundance: .

CDR3nt: TGTGCCAGCAGGGGGACAGGGAATCAGCCCCAGCATTTT
CDR3aa: CASRGTGNQPQHF
j_gene: TRBJ1-5
v_gene: TRBV12-3/TRBV12-4
d_gene: TRBD1
abundance: .

CDR3nt: TGTGCCAGTAGTCATCGGACTAGCGGGAGTTCGGGCGAGCAGTACTTC
CDR3aa: CASSHRTSGSSGEQYF
j_gene: TRBJ2-7
v_gene: TRBV19
d_gene: TRBD2
abundance: .

CDR3nt: TGTGCCAGTAGTACGTACTCTGGGGCCAACGTCCTGACTTTC
CDR3aa: CASSTYSGANVLTF
j_gene: TRBJ2-6
v_gene: TRBV19
d_gene: .
abundance: .

CDR3nt: TGTGCCAGCAGCCTATCTGAAATGGGGGGCTATGGCTACACCTTC
CDR3aa: CASSLSEMGGYGYTF
j_gene: TRBJ1-2
v_gene: TRBV5-4
d_gene: .
abundance: .

CDR3nt: TGTGCCAGCAGTGTAACTGCCAACACCGGGGAGCTGTTTTTT
CDR3aa: CASSVTANTGELFF
j_gene: TRBJ2-2
v_gene: TRBV6-4
d_gene: .
abundance: .

CDR3nt: TGTGCCAGCAGGAGGGTTACCTACGAGCAGTACTTC
CDR3aa: CASRRVTYEQYF
j_gene: TRBJ2-7
v_gene: TRBV5-8
d_gene: .
abundance: once

CDR3nt: TGTGCCAGCAGCTTGGTTGGTATAGAGACCCAGTACTTC
CDR3aa: CASSLVGIETQYF
j_gene: TRBJ2-5
v_gene: TRBV5-6
d_gene: .
abundance: once

CDR3nt: TGTGCCAGCAGCTCAAAAACCGGGGAGCTGTTTTTT
CDR3aa: CASSSKTGELFF
j_gene: TRBJ2-2
v_gene: TRBV5-4
d_gene: .
abundance: .

CDR3nt: TGTGCCAGTAGTATAACACCGGGACTACTTTACGAGCAGTACTTC
CDR3aa: CASSITPGLLYEQYF
j_gene: TRBJ2-7
v_gene: TRBV19
d_gene: TRBD2
abundance: .

CDR3nt: TGCGCCAGCAGCTGGACCAATGAGCAGTTCTTC
CDR3aa: CASSWTNEQFF
j_gene: TRBJ2-1
v_gene: TRBV5-1
d_gene: .
abundance: .

CDR3nt: TGTGCCAGCAGTACCGGGGTGACGGCGAACACTGAAGCTTTCTTT
CDR3aa: CASSTGVTANTEAFF
j_gene: TRBJ1-1
v_gene: TRBV27
d_gene: .
abundance: .

CDR3nt: TGCGCCAGTAAGAATACAGGGGGCTATAATTCACCCCTCCACTTT
CDR3aa: CASKNTGGYNSPLHF
j_gene: TRBJ1-6
v_gene: TRBV5-1
d_gene: TRBD1
abundance: .

CDR3nt: TGTGCCAGCAGTATAGCGGGAGGGCCGAACGGGGAGCTGTTTTTT
CDR3aa: CASSIAGGPNGELFF
j_gene: TRBJ2-2
v_gene: TRBV21-1
d_gene: .
abundance: .

CDR3nt: TGTGCCAGCAGGAAGGCGGGGGGGACCTATGACTACACCTTC
CDR3aa: CASRKAGGTYDYTF
j_gene: TRBJ1-2
v_gene: TRBV2
d_gene: .
abundance: .

CDR3nt: TGTGCCAGCAGATCGGACGAGATTACTGAAGCTTTCTTT
CDR3aa: CASRSDEITEAFF
j_gene: TRBJ1-1
v_gene: TRBV6-5
d_gene: .
abundance: .

CDR3nt: TGCGCCAGCAGCTTGGCCACATTCCAGGGACTAGGGGAGCAGTACTTC
CDR3aa: CASSLATFQGLGEQYF
j_gene: TRBJ2-7
v_gene: TRBV5-1
d_gene: TRBD2
abundance: .